One TCR beta chain is described in this entry. This sample stems from a study of cytomegalovirus exposure and HLA in healthy donors. Primers for the PCR totalled 60 Vbeta and 13 Jbeta. This table comes from immunoSEQ multiplex PCR, and its TCRdb copy is limited to in-frame clones, with some not included. The table includes about 160,000 clones, roughly 84% detected once. Germline V gene data show CDR1 as KGHSH and CDR2 as LQKENI. This CDR3 region has 15 residues. V was clipped by 3 bases and J by 2 bases; unmatched bases: 3. The V call is TRBV18, the J call TRBJ2-5; 10 bases are shared with TRBD2. The specimen was PBMCs. This sequence originates from a man aged 25 to 45 in good health and CMV-seronegative. CDR3 residues: CASSPRTSGQETQYF. As DNA, the CDR3 is TGTGCCAGCTCACCCCGGACTAGCGGACAAGAGACCCAGTACTTC.